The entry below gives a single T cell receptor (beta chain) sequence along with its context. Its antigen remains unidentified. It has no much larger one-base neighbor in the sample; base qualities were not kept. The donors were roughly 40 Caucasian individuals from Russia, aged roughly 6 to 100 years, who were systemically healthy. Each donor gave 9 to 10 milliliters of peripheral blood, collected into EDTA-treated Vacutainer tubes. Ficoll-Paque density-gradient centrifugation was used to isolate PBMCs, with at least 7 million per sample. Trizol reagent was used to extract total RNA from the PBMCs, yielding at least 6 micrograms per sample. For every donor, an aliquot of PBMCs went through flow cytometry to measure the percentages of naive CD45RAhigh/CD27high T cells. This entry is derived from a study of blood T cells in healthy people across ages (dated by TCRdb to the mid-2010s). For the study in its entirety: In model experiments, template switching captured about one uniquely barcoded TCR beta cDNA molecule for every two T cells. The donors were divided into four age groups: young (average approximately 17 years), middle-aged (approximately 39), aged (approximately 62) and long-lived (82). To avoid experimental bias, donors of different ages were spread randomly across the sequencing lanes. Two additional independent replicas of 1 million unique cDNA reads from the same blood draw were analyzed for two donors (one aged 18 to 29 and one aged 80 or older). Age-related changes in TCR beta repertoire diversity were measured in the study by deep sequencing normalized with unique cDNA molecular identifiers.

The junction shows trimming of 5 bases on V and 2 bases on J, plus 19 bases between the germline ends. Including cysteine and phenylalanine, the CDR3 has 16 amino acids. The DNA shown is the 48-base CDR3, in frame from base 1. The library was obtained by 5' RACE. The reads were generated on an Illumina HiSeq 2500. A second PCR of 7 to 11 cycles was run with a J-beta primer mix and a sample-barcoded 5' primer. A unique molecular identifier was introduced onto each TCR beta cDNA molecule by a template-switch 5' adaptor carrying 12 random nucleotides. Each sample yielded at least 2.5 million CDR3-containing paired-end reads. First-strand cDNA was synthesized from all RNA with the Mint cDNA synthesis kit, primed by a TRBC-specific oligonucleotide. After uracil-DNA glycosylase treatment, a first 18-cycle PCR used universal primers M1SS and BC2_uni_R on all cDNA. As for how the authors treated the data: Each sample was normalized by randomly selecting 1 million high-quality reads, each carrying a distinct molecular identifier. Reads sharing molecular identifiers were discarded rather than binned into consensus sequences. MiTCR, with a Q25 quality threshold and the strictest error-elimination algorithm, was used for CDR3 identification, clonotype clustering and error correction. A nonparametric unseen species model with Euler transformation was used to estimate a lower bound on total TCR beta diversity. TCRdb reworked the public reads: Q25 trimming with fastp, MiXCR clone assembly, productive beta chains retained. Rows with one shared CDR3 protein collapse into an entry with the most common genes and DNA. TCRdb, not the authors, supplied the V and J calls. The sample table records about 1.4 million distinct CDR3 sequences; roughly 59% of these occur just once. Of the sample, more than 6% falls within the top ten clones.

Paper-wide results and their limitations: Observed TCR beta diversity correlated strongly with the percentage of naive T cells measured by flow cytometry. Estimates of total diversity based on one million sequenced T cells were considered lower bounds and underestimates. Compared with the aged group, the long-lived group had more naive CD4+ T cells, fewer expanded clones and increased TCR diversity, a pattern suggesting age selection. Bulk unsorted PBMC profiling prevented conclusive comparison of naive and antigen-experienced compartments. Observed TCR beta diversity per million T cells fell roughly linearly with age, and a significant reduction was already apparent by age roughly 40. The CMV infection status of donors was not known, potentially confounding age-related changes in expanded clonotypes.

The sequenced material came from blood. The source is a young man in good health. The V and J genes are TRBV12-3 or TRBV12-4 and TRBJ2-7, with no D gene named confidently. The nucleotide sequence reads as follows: TGTGCCAGCAGTCGCGCGAGTGGATTGAACACCTACGAGCAGTACTTC. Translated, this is CASSRASGLNTYEQYF.